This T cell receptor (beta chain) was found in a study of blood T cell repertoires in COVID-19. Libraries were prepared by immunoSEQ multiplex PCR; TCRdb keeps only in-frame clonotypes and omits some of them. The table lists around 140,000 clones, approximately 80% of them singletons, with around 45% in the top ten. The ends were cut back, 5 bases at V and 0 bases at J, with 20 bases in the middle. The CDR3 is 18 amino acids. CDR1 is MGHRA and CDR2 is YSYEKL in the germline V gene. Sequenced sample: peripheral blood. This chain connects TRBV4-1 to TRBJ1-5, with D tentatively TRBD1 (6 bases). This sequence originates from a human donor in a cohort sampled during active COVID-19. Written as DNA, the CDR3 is TGCGCCAGCAGCTCCAGTGGGCCGGGAGGGGGTAGCAATCAGCCCCAGCATTTT. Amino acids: CASSSSGPGGGSNQPQHF.